This is a list of T cell receptor beta chains from one sample in a study of blood T cell repertoires in COVID-19. Libraries were prepared by immunoSEQ multiplex PCR; TCRdb keeps only in-frame clonotypes and omits some of them. The table has fewer than 300,000 clones, 85% seen once. The sequencing input was peripheral blood. These receptors originate from a human donor in a cohort sampled during active COVID-19. CDR3s leave out the opening cysteine and the closing phenylalanine or tryptophan.

V gene,J gene,CDR3 protein
TRBV6-5,TRBJ1-1,ASRHGAEAF
TRBV6-5,TRBJ2-7,ASSHPGTLDYEQY
TRBV18,TRBJ2-4,ASSPGPNAVPKNIQY
TRBV28,TRBJ2-5,ASSFQGGQETQY
TRBV28,TRBJ1-4,ASSLQGAVSNEKLF
TRBV6-6,TRBJ1-6,ASSSRGESGSPLH
TRBV5-4,TRBJ2-7,ASSLLAGGGYEQY
TRBV6-5,TRBJ2-5,ASRTSSETQY
TRBV7-9,TRBJ1-4,ASSSAGTGEKLF
TRBV7-9,TRBJ2-5,ASRKGLAGTQY
TRBV15,TRBJ1-5,ATSRDRTGGVQPQH
TRBV7-8,TRBJ2-1,ASSLVGGGLGQF
TRBV6-1,TRBJ1-2,ASSPTGKEEGYT
TRBV3-1/TRBV3-2,TRBJ1-2,ASSQDGGRWRAGYT
TRBV7-2,TRBJ2-2,ASQGAQVNTGELF
TRBV6-6,TRBJ2-7,ASSYMETGSNYEQY
TRBV28,TRBJ2-6,ASRDSGANVLT
TRBV19,TRBJ1-5,ASSGHPNNQPQH
TRBV6-4,TRBJ2-1,ASSLTRSDEQF
TRBV7-3,TRBJ1-1,ASSLQMNTEAF
TRBV27,TRBJ2-1,ASSLSSLSSYNEQF
TRBV28,TRBJ2-7,ASSLTGYEQY
TRBV6-5,TRBJ2-2,ASSYSLGAGTGELF
TRBV6-6,TRBJ2-1,ASRSGYNEQF
TRBV2,TRBJ2-4,ASSGNSQAKNIQY
TRBV18,TRBJ2-5,ASSPASGSETQY
TRBV6-5,TRBJ1-1,ASYNRGWYTEAF
TRBV6-6,TRBJ1-2,ASSYSRGNYGYT
TRBV6-1,TRBJ2-3,ASSVNSIASTDTQY
TRBV3-1/TRBV3-2,TRBJ1-1,ASSQRDRAF
TRBV18,TRBJ2-2,ASSPPGTGPTGELF
TRBV6-5,TRBJ2-7,ATVSLGLAGGEQY
TRBV7-6,TRBJ2-7,ASSLPGLAGMPVEQY
TRBV9,TRBJ1-1,ASSPSTGMNTEAF